This passage covers 13 T cell receptor beta chains from one sample sequenced in a study of T-cell reconstitution after alpha-beta-depleted transplantation in children. As it was prepared, the TCRbeta library received unique molecular identifiers. MiXCR, run by TCRdb on the PCR reads, gives a single entry per CDR3 protein. The sample lists hundreds of thousands of distinct CDR3 sequences; over 15% were seen once. Sequences were derived from PBMCs from the stem cell graft donor, sampled from the stem cell graft. The receptors stem from a human donor who donated a stem cell graft to a child with acute myeloid leukemia.

This clonotype was detected ten times or more. This sequence joins TRBV27 and TRBJ1-5; perhaps TRBD1 as D (5 bases). The CDR3 sequence is 15 residues long. Trimming removed 2 bases at V and 3 bases at J, with 11 bases between. The germline V gene has CDR1 MNHEY and CDR2 SMNVEV (reference sequence). CDR3 protein: CASSLTQGINQPQHF. As DNA, the CDR3 is TGTGCCAGCAGTTTAACGCAGGGTATCAATCAGCCCCAGCATTTT.

This clonotype has just a few counts. CDR3 sequence reads: CASLPGQGYNEQFF. The CDR3 region has the DNA TGTGCCAGCCTTCCGGGACAGGGCTACAATGAGCAGTTCTTC. The chain has TRBV27 and TRBJ2-1, with TRBD1 identical over 9 bases. After removal of 8 bases from V and 3 bases from J, the junction contained 5 bases not matched to a gene. The CDR3 contains 14 residues. CDR1 and CDR2 from the germline V gene are MNHEY and SMNVEV (reference sequence).

This clonotype occurred a few times. This chain joins TRBV4-1 and TRBJ1-6, with D hard to call. The CDR3 is made up of 18 amino acids. Germline assignment: CDR1 MGHRA and CDR2 YSYEKL. With 0 bases removed from V and 8 bases from J, the gap between germline ends came to 20 bases. The CDR3 DNA reads as TGCGCCAGCAGCCAAGATGGTCGTGGCACATCGACGGATTCACCCCTCCACTTT. Protein sequence: CASSQDGRGTSTDSPLHF.

This clonotype appeared once. The V call is TRBV2, the J call TRBJ2-7; a weak D match, TRBD2 (5 bases). Trimming cost V 3 bases and J 5 bases, with 29 bases left between them. This CDR3 is built from 19 residues. Germline CDR1 is SNHLY and CDR2 is FYNNEI. The CDR3 is CASSDWNSLMRLGADEQYF. Here the CDR3 DNA reads TGTGCCAGCAGTGATTGGAACAGCCTCATGAGACTGGGAGCCGACGAGCAGTACTTC.

About this clonotype itself: Just one base apart from a much larger clone, this may be a read error. The V gene is TRBV20-1, the J gene TRBJ2-1; perhaps TRBD2 as D (6 bases). The CDR3 contains 20 residues. Germline values: CDR1 DFQATT, CDR2 SNEGSKA (reference sequence). Written as DNA, the CDR3 is TGCTGTGCTAGAGACGTTCGTAGCGGCCAGACAATTTACTCCTACAATGAGCAGTTCTTC. Protein product: CCARDVRSGQTIYSYNEQFF.

Comments on this clonotype: This may arise from a read error, as a much more abundant clone is one base away. V and J are TRBV20-1 and TRBJ2-3, with D possibly being TRBD1 or TRBD2 (5 bases each). This CDR3 contains 17 residues. The germline gives CDR1 DFQATT, CDR2 SNEGSKA (reference sequence). CDR3 DNA: TGCTGTGCTAGAGGATTGAATACGGGACGGTCCACAGATACGCAGTATTTT. This codes for CCARGLNTGRSTDTQYF.

Concerning this clonotype itself: A read error is possible here, since a much larger clone lies one base away. V gene TRBV20-1 combines with J gene TRBJ1-5, with 10 bases matching TRBD1. J gave up 3 bases and V 5 bases, and 13 bases lay outside the gene matches. CDR3 length: 17 residues. Germline assignment: CDR1 DFQATT and CDR2 SNEGSKA (reference sequence). CDR3: CSADRGPPEYDNQPQHF. CDR3 DNA: TGCAGTGCTGACAGGGGGCCACCCGAGTACGACAATCAGCCCCAGCATTTT.

This clonotype was detected many times. This rearrangement joins TRBV6-1 to TRBJ2-2; D gene uncertain. Germline V gives CDR1 MNHNS, CDR2 SASEGT. V was shortened by 8 bases and J by 6 bases, with 25 bases between the two germline ends. The CDR3 spans 17 residues. The CDR3 nucleotides are TGTGCCAGCGCCGATAGGGTAACAGCAGTTTCCCCCGGGGAGCTGTTTTTT. It specifies CASADRVTAVSPGELFF.

This clonotype was seen a handful of times. V and J are TRBV20-1 and TRBJ2-6; D gene uncertain. This CDR3 has 13 amino acids. CDR1 is DFQATT, CDR2 SNEGSKA, per germline (reference sequence). Trimming took off 0 bases at V and 3 bases at J, with 3 bases between the two ends. The CDR3 reads CSAREVGANVLTF. Here the CDR3 DNA reads TGCAGTGCTAGAGAGGTTGGGGCCAACGTCCTGACTTTC.

There are a few counts of this clonotype. This chain connects TRBV20-1 to TRBJ2-3, with TRBD2 identical over 8 bases. V trimming: 1 base; J trimming: 4 bases; junction bases outside the gene matches: 13. Germline V gene data show CDR1 as DFQATT and CDR2 as SNEGSKA (reference sequence). The CDR3 sequence is 17 residues long. CDR3 sequence (DNA): TGCAGTGCTAGAGCACGGGCGGGGGGCCTTAGGGCAGATACGCAGTATTTT. It codes for CSARARAGGLRADTQYF.

The gene calls are TRBV5-1 and TRBJ1-1; D might be TRBD1 (5 bases). The CDR3 runs 14 residues. CDR1 and CDR2 from the germline V gene are SGHRS and YFSETQ. V was shortened by 0 bases and J by 4 bases, with 10 bases between the two germline ends. Written as DNA, the CDR3 is TGCGCCAGCAGCTTGGAAGGGGCGACCACTGAAGCTTTCTTT. Amino acids: CASSLEGATTEAFF.

This clonotype appeared many times. The rearrangement joins TRBV20-1 to TRBJ2-5; TRBD2 agrees at 7 bases. Germline V lookup: CDR1 DFQATT, CDR2 SNEGSKA (reference sequence). CDR3 length: 14 residues. V shed 6 bases, J shed 0 bases, and the junction held 7 bases outside the gene matches. CDR3 sequence reads: CSAEGTTYQETQYF. The DNA for the CDR3 is TGCAGTGCCGAGGGGACTACGTACCAAGAGACCCAGTACTTC.

This clonotype was observed at least ten times. DNA of the CDR3: TGTGCCAGTTACTCGACAGGGACAGGGGACTACAATGAGCAGTTCTTC. Its translation: CASYSTGTGDYNEQFF. This chain joins TRBV12-3 or TRBV12-4 and TRBJ2-1; 10 bases agree with TRBD1. The CDR3 has 16 amino acids. V lost 9 bases, J lost 3 bases, and 11 bases stayed unmatched.